The 30 T cell receptor beta chains listed next were all sequenced from one sample in a study of T cells in localized non-small cell lung cancer. TCRdb's table, derived via immunoSEQ multiplex PCR, lists solely in-frame clones and lacks some. The sample includes roughly 72,000 clones, approximately 80% of them seen just once. The starting material was peripheral blood, obtained before any cancer treatment. Every receptor here comes from a female donor of 60 years or more with stage I lung adenocarcinoma.

The genes are TRBV6-5 and TRBJ2-1, with a tentative D call TRBD2 (6 bases). The CDR3 spans 14 residues. Trimming stripped 3 bases from V and 4 bases from J, with 10 bases between. Germline V gene data show CDR1 as MNHEY and CDR2 as SVGAGI. The CDR3 is CASSYGGGYNEQFF. In nucleotides, the CDR3 is TGTGCCAGCAGTTATGGGGGAGGATACAATGAGCAGTTCTTC.

The CDR3 here is CASSYGQSGSYGYTF. The CDR3 nucleotides read TGTGCCAGCAGTTACGGGCAGAGTGGCTCCTATGGCTACACCTTC. The chain uses TRBV6-5 and TRBJ1-2, with D uncertain. CDR1 MNHEY and CDR2 SVGAGI come from the germline V gene. V was pared by 2 bases and J by 4 bases, with 14 bases between. The CDR3 length is 15 residues.

V and J are TRBV7-6 and TRBJ2-1, with D possibly being TRBD1 (5 bases). The CDR3 extends over 12 amino acids. Germline lookup yields CDR1 SGHVS and CDR2 FNYEAQ. Trimming pared 5 bases from V and 6 bases from J, leaving 8 bases between. The CDR3 coding sequence is TGTGCCAGCAGCGCAGGGTTCAATGAGCAGTTCTTC. This gives the protein CASSAGFNEQFF.

The chain is built from TRBV19 and TRBJ2-3; TRBD2 aligns across 12 bases. Trimming removed 5 bases from V and 3 bases from J; junction bases left unmatched: 6. The CDR3 has 16 residues. Per the germline V gene, CDR1 is LNHDA and CDR2 is SQIVND (reference sequence). CDR3 region: CASSPLAGGPTDTQYF. The CDR3 region has the DNA TGTGCCAGTAGTCCCCTAGCGGGAGGGCCAACAGATACGCAGTATTTT.

This chain joins TRBV7-3 and TRBJ2-7; TRBD1 matches at 7 bases. The CDR3 covers 13 residues. V gave up 5 bases and J gave up 6 bases; unmatched junction bases: 7. In germline, CDR1 is SGHTA, CDR2 FQGTGA. The CDR3 nucleotides are TGTGCCAGCAGCCCCCGGGACAGCACCGAGCAGTACTTC. Translated: CASSPRDSTEQYF. Drawing the rest from reference TRBV7-3 and TRBJ2-7, the complete variable domain is GAGVSQTPSNKVTEKGKYVELRCDPISGHTALYWYRQSLGQGPEFLIYFQGTGAADDSGLPNDRFFAVRPEGSVSTLKIQRTERGDSAVYLCASSPRDSTEQYFGPGTRLTVT.

The V and J genes are TRBV7-2 and TRBJ1-2; TRBD1 might be the D (6 bases). The CDR3 is 15 residues long. V gave up 1 base and J gave up 2 bases, with 11 bases separating them. In germline, CDR1 is SGHTA, CDR2 FQGNSA. The CDR3 is CASSLVAGENYGYTF. CDR3 nucleotide sequence: TGTGCCAGCAGCTTAGTTGCAGGGGAGAACTATGGCTACACCTTC.

In its sample, this clone was seen once. The chain couples TRBV5-1 to TRBJ2-6; D call uncertain. Germline V gene sequence: CDR1 SGHRS, CDR2 YFSETQ. V was pared by 0 bases and J by 0 bases, with 7 bases between. The CDR3 has 16 amino acids. This chain's CDR3 is CASSLGDNSGANVLTF. The DNA of the CDR3 is TGCGCCAGCAGCTTGGGTGACAACTCTGGGGCCAACGTCCTGACTTTC.

The chain combines TRBV25-1 with TRBJ1-4, with D perhaps TRBD1 (5 bases). The CDR3 totals 15 residues. CDR1 and CDR2 from the germline V gene are MGHDK and SYGVNS. The V end lost 6 bases, the J end lost 4 bases, and 15 bases lay between the germline ends. The CDR3 DNA is TGTGCCAGCAGCCCCGGTAGGGGACTTAATGAAAAACTGTTTTTT. It yields the protein CASSPGRGLNEKLFF.

This rearrangement joins TRBV7-9 to TRBJ1-5, with 7 bases aligning to TRBD1. After removal of 6 bases from V and 6 bases from J, the junction contained 17 bases not matched to a gene. The germline V gene encodes CDR1 SEHNR and CDR2 FQNEAQ (reference sequence). The CDR3 is made up of 17 amino acids. The CDR3 DNA reads as TGTGCCAGCAGTGCTACGACAGGGCTAGATACCGGTCAGCCCCAGCATTTT. It yields the protein CASSATTGLDTGQPQHF.

Only one count was recorded for this clone. This sequence joins TRBV12-1 and TRBJ2-2; TRBD1 is the table's D call and was not checked against the DNA. TRBV12-1 is annotated as a pseudogene. The CDR3 length is 15 residues. CDR3 residues: CASSSLGQEHGELFF. The CDR3 region has the DNA TGTGCCAGCAGCTCCCTCGGACAGGAGCACGGGGAGCTGTTTTTT.

The chain couples TRBV4-3 to TRBJ1-2, with D unclear. This CDR3 is 14 amino acids long. V shed 0 bases and J shed 5 bases, with 10 bases lying between them. Per the germline V gene, CDR1 is LGHNA and CDR2 is YSLEER. The CDR3 nucleotides read TGCGCCAGCAGCCAAGACGGCAGTGGGTATGGCTACACCTTC. This codes for CASSQDGSGYGYTF.

The V call is TRBV7-3, the J call TRBJ2-4; D may be TRBD2 (5 bases). V lost 2 bases and J lost 2, with 7 bases in between. The CDR3 totals 14 residues. Germline CDR1 is SGHTA and CDR2 is FQGTGA. CDR3 bases: TGTGCCAGCAGCTTAGCGGACTCCAAAAACATTCAGTACTTC. This gives the protein CASSLADSKNIQYF.

V usage is TRBV7-3 and J usage is TRBJ2-2; either TRBD1 or TRBD2 may supply D (5 bases each). V was shortened by 2 bases and J by 7 bases, with 11 bases between the two germline ends. The length of the CDR3 is 14 residues. Germline CDR1 is SGHTA and CDR2 is FQGTGA. The CDR3, as DNA: TGTGCCAGCAGCTTATCGGGACCCAGCGGGGAGCTGTTTTTT. Its protein product is CASSLSGPSGELFF.

CDR3 protein: CSARTGETQYF. DNA for the CDR3: TGCAGTGCCAGGACAGGCGAGACCCAGTACTTC. The chain carries TRBV20-1 and TRBJ2-5; TRBD1 matches at 7 bases. CDR3 length: 11 residues. V lost 6 bases and J lost 5; bases outside the gene matches: 3. The germline CDR1 and CDR2 sequences are DFQATT and SNEGSKA (reference sequence).

This clone was counted once. V and J are TRBV28 and TRBJ1-1, with a weak D call TRBD1 (5 bases). The CDR3 loop spans 14 amino acids. The germline V gene encodes CDR1 MDHEN and CDR2 SYDVKM. Trimming left V 5 bases short and J 6 bases short, with 16 bases between. The CDR3: CASSPVGDYAEAFF. As DNA, the CDR3 is TGTGCCAGCAGTCCTGTGGGGGACTACGCTGAAGCTTTCTTT.

The rearrangement uses TRBV7-6 and TRBJ1-3; 9 nucleotides line up with TRBD1. CDR1 and CDR2 (germline): SGHVS, FNYEAQ. The CDR3 covers 16 residues. V shed 5 bases, J shed 4 bases, and the junction held 9 bases outside the gene matches. This CDR3 is CASSRTLQGAGNTIYF. For the CDR3, the DNA is TGTGCCAGCAGCCGAACCCTACAGGGGGCCGGAAACACCATATATTTT.

The chain recombines TRBV6-5 with TRBJ2-7, with D tentatively TRBD2 (5 bases). Germline CDR1 is MNHEY and CDR2 is SVGAGI. Trimming stripped 6 bases from V and 4 bases from J, with 19 bases between. This CDR3 comprises 15 residues. The CDR3 loop reads CASSPDYSSVYEQYF. CDR3 sequence (DNA): TGTGCCAGCAGCCCAGACTATTCATCCGTTTACGAGCAGTACTTC.

The chain couples TRBV30 to TRBJ2-4; 9 bases fit TRBD2. V shed 7 bases and J 6 bases; nucleotides not matched to a gene: 7. This CDR3 is built from 13 residues. Germline assignment: CDR1 GTSNPN and CDR2 SVGIG (reference sequence). DNA for the CDR3: TGTGCCTCCTTAGCGGGAGTGGCAAACATTCAGTACTTC. This translates into CASLAGVANIQYF.

J is TRBJ1-2 and V is TRBV28, with 7 bases identical to TRBD1. V dropped 2 bases and J dropped 4; count of bases not matched to a gene: 13. Germline V lookup: CDR1 MDHEN, CDR2 SYDVKM. The CDR3 is made up of 17 amino acids. The CDR3 protein is CASSLNEGPGGTYGYTF. The CDR3 nucleotides are TGTGCCAGCAGTTTAAACGAGGGCCCAGGGGGGACCTATGGCTACACCTTC.

Note on this clone: Sequence at one end of the junction differs from germline and may be a read error. The chain links TRBV6-5 to TRBJ2-3, with D hard to call. This CDR3 comprises 13 residues. CDR1 and CDR2 from the germline V gene are MNHEY and SVGAGI. The chain's CDR3 is CASTPGSTDTQYF. CDR3 nucleotides: TGTGCCAGCACCCCCGGCAGCACCGATACGCAGTATTTT.

V and J are TRBV27 and TRBJ1-5, with a tentative D call TRBD1 (6 bases). There are 15 residues in the CDR3. Per germline, CDR1 MNHEY and CDR2 SMNVEV (reference sequence). The V and J ends lost 5 bases and 3 bases respectively, with 14 bases between them. The CDR3 loop reads CASSLQGLDNQPQHF. The CDR3 DNA is TGTGCCAGCAGTCTTCAGGGGCTGGACAATCAGCCCCAGCATTTT.

V gene TRBV5-1 combines with J gene TRBJ2-2; possible D gene TRBD2, 6 bases. Germline CDR1 and CDR2: SGHRS and YFSETQ. The CDR3 contains 15 residues. With 4 bases removed from V and 6 bases from J, the gap between germline ends came to 16 bases. For the CDR3, the DNA is TGCGCCAGCAGCGTATCGGACCCGGGGGCCGGGGAGCTGTTTTTT. Its translation: CASSVSDPGAGELFF.

The V call is TRBV2, the J call TRBJ2-1, with TRBD2 identical over 12 bases. The CDR3 contains 17 residues. Germline V gene data show CDR1 as SNHLY and CDR2 as FYNNEI. V dropped 4 bases and J dropped 8; count of bases not matched to a gene: 12. Written as DNA, the CDR3 is TGTGCCAGCAGTGGGCTAGCGGGGGGGCCGGCCCAACATGAGCAGTTCTTC. Residues: CASSGLAGGPAQHEQFF.

The V gene is TRBV5-6, the J gene TRBJ2-7; D may correspond to TRBD1 or TRBD2 (5 bases each). The germline CDR1 and CDR2 sequences are SGHDT and YYEEEE. The CDR3 totals 15 residues. The V and J ends lost 0 bases and 5 bases respectively, with 15 bases between them. The CDR3 region has the DNA TGTGCCAGCAGCTTGGGTCCCGGGACGTTGCACGAGCAGTACTTC. This encodes CASSLGPGTLHEQYF.

This clone was counted only a few times. This chain connects TRBV5-4 to TRBJ1-1; unclear D gene. The ends were cut back, 4 bases at V and 0 bases at J, with 13 bases in the middle. The CDR3 is 15 residues long. Germline-derived CDR1 and CDR2 are SGHNT and YYREEE (reference sequence). CDR3 DNA: TGTGCCAGCAGCCCCGGGCCGGTTATGAACACTGAAGCTTTCTTT. Its protein product is CASSPGPVMNTEAFF. The variable domain in full, completed from reference TRBV5-4 and TRBJ1-1, reads ETGVTQSPTHLIKTRGQQVTLRCSSQSGHNTVSWYQQALGQGPQFIFQYYREEENGRGNFPPRFSGLQFPNYSSELNVNALELDDSALYLCASSPGPVMNTEAFFGQGTRLTVV.

The chain carries TRBV7-8 and TRBJ1-5; maybe TRBD1 (5 bases). The CDR3 extends over 15 amino acids. Germline values: CDR1 SGHVS, CDR2 FQNEAQ. The V end lost 5 bases, the J end lost 2 bases, and 13 bases lay between the germline ends. The CDR3 is CASSRGTDRNQPQHF. CDR3 sequence (DNA): TGTGCCAGCAGCAGAGGGACGGATCGCAATCAGCCCCAGCATTTT.

V gene TRBV6-1 combines with J gene TRBJ2-1; 10 bases agree with TRBD1. The ends lost 4 bases at V and 7 bases at J; junction bases unmatched: 7. The CDR3 covers 15 residues. The germline CDR1 and CDR2 sequences are MNHNS and SASEGT. CDR3: CASSVWTGGRNEQFF. The CDR3 DNA follows: TGTGCCAGCAGTGTCTGGACAGGGGGACGTAATGAGCAGTTCTTC.

The rearrangement links TRBV10-3 to TRBJ1-3; D uncertain. Germline loops: CDR1 ENHRY, CDR2 SYGVKD. V was cut by 2 bases and J by 4 bases, with 12 bases left in between. This CDR3 contains 15 residues. The DNA for the CDR3 is TGTGCCATCAGTGAGCAGGCCACGCCAGGAAACACCATATATTTT. Its translation: CAISEQATPGNTIYF.

J is TRBJ2-3 and V is TRBV29-1; tentatively, D is TRBD1 or TRBD2 (6 bases each). Germline loops: CDR1 SQVTM, CDR2 ANQGSEA. This CDR3 has 15 residues. Trimming shortened V by 7 bases and J by 2 bases, and 19 bases separated the two germline ends. CDR3 sequence reads: CSAKQGGHFTDTQYF. CDR3 DNA sequence: TGCAGCGCCAAACAGGGAGGACATTTCACAGATACGCAGTATTTT.

The chain links TRBV18 to TRBJ1-4; D not certain. Trimming cost V 3 bases and J 1 base, with 21 bases left between them. The length of the CDR3 is 19 residues. CDR1 is KGHSH, CDR2 LQKENI, per germline. The CDR3 region has the DNA TGTGCCAGCTCACCTACCGCCAGCGGGAAATGGGGAACTAATGAAAAACTGTTTTTT. It encodes CASSPTASGKWGTNEKLFF.